The 19 T cell receptor beta chains presented below share a single source sample, sequenced in a study of blood T cell repertoires in COVID-19. Data came from immunoSEQ multiplex PCR; TCRdb stores just in-frame clones and leaves some out. This sample carries 45,000 to 55,000 clones, roughly nine tenths of them seen once, and the ten largest clones take under 2.5%. Sequenced input: peripheral blood. The receptor set was obtained from a human donor in a cohort sampled during active COVID-19.

This chain links TRBV12-5 with TRBJ2-5; D ambiguous. The CDR3 is made up of 13 amino acids. The germline V and J ends were trimmed by 3 bases and 1 base, with 6 bases remaining between them. Looked up from germline, CDR1 is LGHNT and CDR2 is FRNRAP. The CDR3 region has the DNA TGTGCTAGTGGTTTCGGTCTCCAAGAGACCCAGTACTTC. The encoded protein is CASGFGLQETQYF.

The rearrangement links TRBV10-3 to TRBJ2-7; 7 positions match TRBD1. CDR1 is ENHRY and CDR2 is SYGVKD in the germline V gene. The junction had 2 bases not matched to a gene; V was cut back by 3 bases and J by 3 bases. This CDR3 is 13 amino acids long. CDR3 loop: CAISEGDSYEQYF. The DNA for the CDR3 is TGTGCCATCAGTGAAGGGGACAGCTACGAGCAGTACTTC.

The V call is TRBV19, the J call TRBJ2-3, with 14 bases lining up with TRBD2. Germline V CDR1 and CDR2: LNHDA, SQIVND (reference sequence). V dropped 4 bases and J dropped 8; count of bases not matched to a gene: 8. This CDR3 has 16 amino acids. Here the CDR3 DNA reads TGTGCCAGTAGTAACGTCCCGGGACTAGCGGGAGTTACGCAGTATTTT. It specifies CASSNVPGLAGVTQYF.

The CDR3 DNA reads TGTGCCAGCAGCGAGAAGACAGGGAAGGAGACCCAGTACTTC. Protein: CASSEKTGKETQYF. The chain has TRBV2 and TRBJ2-5; TRBD1 agrees at 7 bases. The V gene end was trimmed by 6 bases and the J gene end by 5 bases; junction bases not matched to a gene: 9. The CDR3 is 14 residues long. The germline V gene encodes CDR1 SNHLY and CDR2 FYNNEI.

On this clone: A junction boundary mismatches the germline segment, possibly from a read error. The gene calls are TRBV7-7 and TRBJ1-3, with D unclear. This CDR3 is built from 14 residues. Germline V gene data show CDR1 as SSHAT and CDR2 as FNYEAQ (reference sequence). The CDR3 sequence: CASSPSSSGNTIYF. The CDR3 DNA reads as TGTGCTAGCAGCCCGAGCTCCTCTGGAAACACCATATATTTT.

The chain carries TRBV4-1 and TRBJ2-1, with TRBD2 as a possible D gene (6 bases). Per germline, CDR1 MGHRA and CDR2 YSYEKL. This CDR3 spans 15 amino acids. Between the trimmed V and J ends, which lost 1 base and 8 bases, there was a span of 15 bases. CDR3 in amino acids: CASSQGLDLGDEQFF. CDR3 in DNA: TGCGCCAGCAGCCAAGGACTAGACCTTGGGGATGAGCAGTTCTTC.

This chain uses TRBV7-2 with TRBJ2-2; 9 bases line up with TRBD2. The CDR3 runs to 15 residues. Germline values: CDR1 SGHTA, CDR2 FQGNSA. The junction had 4 bases not matched to a gene; V was cut back by 6 bases and J by 2 bases. CDR3 sequence reads: CASRKLAGNTGELFF. Here the CDR3 DNA reads TGTGCCAGCAGGAAACTAGCGGGTAACACCGGGGAGCTGTTTTTT.

V and J are TRBV4-3 and TRBJ2-1, with 16 bases fitting TRBD2. CDR3 length: 17 residues. Germline CDR1 reads LGHNA; CDR2 reads YSLEER. The V segment lost 5 bases and the J segment 1 base; nucleotides outside the gene matches: 2. Here the CDR3 reads CASSKGLAGGSYNEQFF. The DNA of the CDR3 is TGCGCCAGCAGCAAGGGACTAGCGGGGGGGTCCTACAATGAGCAGTTCTTC.

This chain connects TRBV6-5 to TRBJ2-3; D ambiguous. Between the trimmed V and J ends, which lost 2 bases and 6 bases, there was a span of 3 bases. The CDR3 has 11 amino acids. Germline loops: CDR1 MNHEY, CDR2 SVGAGI. The CDR3 is CASSYADTQYF. Here the CDR3 DNA reads TGTGCCAGCAGTTACGCGGATACGCAGTATTTT.

V is TRBV5-1 and J is TRBJ2-5; TRBD2 is a possible D gene (6 bases). The germline V gene encodes CDR1 SGHRS and CDR2 YFSETQ. Trimming took off 2 bases at V and 1 base at J, with 15 bases between the two ends. This CDR3 has 16 residues. The CDR3 region is CASSLRRSRGQETQYF. Written as DNA, the CDR3 is TGCGCCAGCAGCTTAAGGCGATCGCGGGGCCAAGAGACCCAGTACTTC.

The rearrangement joins TRBV10-2 to TRBJ2-1; 8 bases are shared with TRBD1. The CDR3 consists of 17 residues. Germline V gives CDR1 WSHSY, CDR2 SAAADI. The V gene end was trimmed by 4 bases and the J gene end by 5 bases; junction bases not matched to a gene: 13. CDR3 in DNA: TGCGCCAGCAGTGGGGGCCTCCAGGGGGCGTTTGACAATGAGCAGTTCTTC. It yields the protein CASSGGLQGAFDNEQFF.

This chain links TRBV5-1 with TRBJ2-3; D might be TRBD2 (6 bases). CDR3 size: 17 residues. CDR1 is SGHRS, CDR2 YFSETQ, per germline. The ends were cut back, 4 bases at V and 1 base at J, with 19 bases in the middle. The CDR3 nucleotides are TGCGCCAGCAGCCGGTTCCAGGGAGGCGACGGCACAGATACGCAGTATTTT. Its protein is CASSRFQGGDGTDTQYF.

The chain recombines TRBV7-9 with TRBJ2-7, with D uncertain. CDR3 size: 16 residues. V lost 1 base and J 6 bases, leaving 19 bases between the germline ends. Germline CDR1 SEHNR, CDR2 FQNEAQ (reference sequence). CDR3 DNA sequence: TGTGCCAGCAGCTTAGGTGCCGCAGGCATCCTTGTCGAGCAGTACTTC. Its translation is CASSLGAAGILVEQYF.

V gene TRBV4-3 combines with J gene TRBJ2-1, with 7 positions matching TRBD2. The CDR3 length is 15 residues. V shed 8 bases, J shed 3 bases, and the junction held 10 bases outside the gene matches. CDR1 and CDR2 from the germline V gene are LGHNA and YSLEER. Written as DNA, the CDR3 is TGCGCCAGCCGTAGCGGCCGCGGGGGCTACAATGAGCAGTTCTTC. Translation gives CASRSGRGGYNEQFF.

This clone was seen a few times. J is TRBJ2-7 and V is TRBV6-5; 7 nucleotides line up with TRBD2. With 4 bases clipped from V and 2 bases from J, the junction kept 8 bases outside the gene matches. Germline V gene lookup returns CDR1 MNHEY and CDR2 SVGAGI. CDR3 size: 15 residues. CDR3 protein: CASSSSGGLTYEQYF. The CDR3 DNA sequence: TGTGCCAGCAGTTCCTCGGGGGGTCTTACCTACGAGCAGTACTTC.

The CDR3 spells CASSSPTGTGELFF. DNA for the CDR3: TGCGCCAGCAGCTCACCTACAGGGACCGGGGAGCTGTTTTTT. The chain carries TRBV5-1 and TRBJ2-2; D is possibly TRBD1 (6 bases). Trimming shortened V by 3 bases and J by 5 bases, and 11 bases separated the two germline ends. CDR3 length: 14 residues. The V gene's germline CDR1 is SGHRS and CDR2 YFSETQ.

This chain uses TRBV5-1 with TRBJ2-1, with 8 bases aligning to TRBD2. Germline CDR1 and CDR2: SGHRS and YFSETQ. This CDR3 contains 16 residues. With V trimmed by 0 bases and J by 4 bases, 6 bases remained unmatched. CDR3 protein: CASSLAGGVGYNEQFF. The CDR3 region has the DNA TGCGCCAGCAGCTTGGCCGGGGGGGTTGGATACAATGAGCAGTTCTTC. Based on the CDR3 plus reference TRBV5-1 and TRBJ2-1, the full variable domain is KAGVTQTPRYLIKTRGQQVTLSCSPISGHRSVSWYQQTPGQGLQFLFEYFSETQRNKGNFPGRFSGRQFSNSRSEMNVSTLELGDSALYLCASSLAGGVGYNEQFFGPGTRLTVL.

This clone appeared once. J is TRBJ2-1 and V is TRBV7-2; D uncertain. CDR1 is SGHTA and CDR2 is FQGNSA in the germline V gene. With 5 bases removed from V and 4 bases from J, the gap between germline ends came to 9 bases. This CDR3 is built from 13 residues. The CDR3 loop reads CASSLYLYNEQFF. As DNA, the CDR3 is TGTGCCAGCAGCCTCTACCTTTACAATGAGCAGTTCTTC.

This clone was picked up one time. The chain uses TRBV7-2 and TRBJ2-2; TRBD2 aligns across 7 bases. Unmatched junction bases numbered 2, after V lost 4 bases and J lost 6 bases. The germline gives CDR1 SGHTA, CDR2 FQGNSA. The CDR3 is 13 amino acids. The CDR3 loop reads CASSSGLAGELFF. The CDR3 DNA sequence: TGTGCCAGCAGCTCCGGACTAGCCGGGGAGCTGTTTTTT. The variable domain in full, completed from reference TRBV7-2 and TRBJ2-2, reads GAGVSQSPSNKVTEKGKDVELRCDPISGHTALYWYRQSLGQGLEFLIYFQGNSAPDKSGLPSDRFSAERTGGSVSTLTIQRTQQEDSAVYLCASSSGLAGELFFGEGSRLTVL.